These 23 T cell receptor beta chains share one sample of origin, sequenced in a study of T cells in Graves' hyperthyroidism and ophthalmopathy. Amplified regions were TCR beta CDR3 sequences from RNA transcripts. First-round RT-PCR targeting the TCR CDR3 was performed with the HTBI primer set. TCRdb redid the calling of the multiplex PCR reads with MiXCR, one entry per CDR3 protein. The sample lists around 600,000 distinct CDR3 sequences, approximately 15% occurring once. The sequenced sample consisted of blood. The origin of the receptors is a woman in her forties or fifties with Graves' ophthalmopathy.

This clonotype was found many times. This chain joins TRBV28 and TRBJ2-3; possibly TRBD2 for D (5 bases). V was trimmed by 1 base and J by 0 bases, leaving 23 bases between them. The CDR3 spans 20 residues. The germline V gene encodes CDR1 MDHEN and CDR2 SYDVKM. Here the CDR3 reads CASSLFVRGRGESSTDTQYF. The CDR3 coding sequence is TGTGCCAGCAGTTTATTTGTTCGGGGTCGGGGAGAATCTAGCACAGATACGCAGTATTTT.

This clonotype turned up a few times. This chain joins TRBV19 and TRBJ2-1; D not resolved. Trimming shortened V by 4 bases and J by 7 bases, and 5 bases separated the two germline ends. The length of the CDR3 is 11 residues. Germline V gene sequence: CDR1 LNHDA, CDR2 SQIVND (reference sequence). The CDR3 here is CASSRWNEQFF. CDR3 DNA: TGTGCCAGTAGTAGGTGGAATGAGCAGTTCTTC. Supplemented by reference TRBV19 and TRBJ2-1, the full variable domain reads DGGITQSPKYLFRKEGQNVTLSCEQNLNHDAMYWYRQDPGQGLRLIYYSQIVNDFQKGDIAEGYSVSREKKESFPLTVTSAQKNPTAFYLCASSRWNEQFFGPGTRLTVL.

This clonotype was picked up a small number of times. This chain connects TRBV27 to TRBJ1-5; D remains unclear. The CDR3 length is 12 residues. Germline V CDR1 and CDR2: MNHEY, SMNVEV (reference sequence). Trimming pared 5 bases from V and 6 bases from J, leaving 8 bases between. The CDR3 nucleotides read TGTGCCAGCAGTAGGGTGAGTCAGCCCCAGCATTTT. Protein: CASSRVSQPQHF.

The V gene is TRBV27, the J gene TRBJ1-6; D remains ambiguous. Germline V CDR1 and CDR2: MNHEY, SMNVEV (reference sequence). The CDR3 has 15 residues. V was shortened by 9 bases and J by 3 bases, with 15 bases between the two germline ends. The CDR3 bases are TGTGCCAGAGGTTCGAGTCAGCACTATAATTCACCCCTCCACTTT. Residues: CARGSSQHYNSPLHF.

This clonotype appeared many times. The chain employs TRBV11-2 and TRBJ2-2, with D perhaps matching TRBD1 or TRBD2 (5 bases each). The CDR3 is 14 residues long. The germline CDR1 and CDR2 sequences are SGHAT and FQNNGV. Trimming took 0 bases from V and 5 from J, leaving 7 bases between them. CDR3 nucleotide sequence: TGTGCCAGCAGCTTAGAGTGGGGGACCGGGGAGCTGTTTTTT. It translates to CASSLEWGTGELFF.

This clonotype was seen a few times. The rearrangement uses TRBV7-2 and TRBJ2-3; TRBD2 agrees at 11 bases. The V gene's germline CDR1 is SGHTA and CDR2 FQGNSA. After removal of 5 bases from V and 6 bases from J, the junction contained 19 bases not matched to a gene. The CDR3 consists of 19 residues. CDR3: CASSQIGGDPSGGWDTQYF. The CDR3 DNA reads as TGTGCCAGCAGCCAAATCGGTGGGGACCCTAGCGGGGGGTGGGATACGCAGTATTTT.

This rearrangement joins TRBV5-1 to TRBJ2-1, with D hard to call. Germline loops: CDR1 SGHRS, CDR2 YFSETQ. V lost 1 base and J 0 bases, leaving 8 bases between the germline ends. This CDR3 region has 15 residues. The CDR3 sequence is CASSLWLNSYNEQFF. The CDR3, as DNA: TGCGCCAGCAGCTTGTGGTTAAACTCCTACAATGAGCAGTTCTTC.

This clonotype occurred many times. In nucleotides, the CDR3 is TGTGCCAGCAGTTTATCGGGGGTAGATGAGCAGTTCTTC. Protein product: CASSLSGVDEQFF. The chain has TRBV27 and TRBJ2-1; D is tentatively TRBD1 or TRBD2 (5 bases each). Per the germline V gene, CDR1 is MNHEY and CDR2 is SMNVEV (reference sequence). Deletions cut 0 bases from V and 8 bases from J, with 8 bases between. The CDR3 runs to 13 residues.

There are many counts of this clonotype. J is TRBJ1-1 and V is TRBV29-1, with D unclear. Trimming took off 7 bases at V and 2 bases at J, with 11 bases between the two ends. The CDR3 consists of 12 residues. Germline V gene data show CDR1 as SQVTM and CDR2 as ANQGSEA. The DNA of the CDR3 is TGCAGCGCCGACCGGGCCAACACTGAAGCTTTCTTT. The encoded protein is CSADRANTEAFF.

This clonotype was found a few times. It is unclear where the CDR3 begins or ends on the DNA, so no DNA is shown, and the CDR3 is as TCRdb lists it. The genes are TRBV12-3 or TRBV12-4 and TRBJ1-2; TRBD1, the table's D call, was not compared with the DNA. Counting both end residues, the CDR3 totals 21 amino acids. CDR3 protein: CTSSLPDLLMATPSVPVGYTF.

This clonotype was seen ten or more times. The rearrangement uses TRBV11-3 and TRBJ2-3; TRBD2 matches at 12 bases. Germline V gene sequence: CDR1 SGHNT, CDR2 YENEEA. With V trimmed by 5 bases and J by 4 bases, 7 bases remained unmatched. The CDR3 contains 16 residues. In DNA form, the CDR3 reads TGTGCCAGCAGCCAAAGACTAGCGGGAGCTTCAGATACGCAGTATTTT. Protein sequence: CASSQRLAGASDTQYF.

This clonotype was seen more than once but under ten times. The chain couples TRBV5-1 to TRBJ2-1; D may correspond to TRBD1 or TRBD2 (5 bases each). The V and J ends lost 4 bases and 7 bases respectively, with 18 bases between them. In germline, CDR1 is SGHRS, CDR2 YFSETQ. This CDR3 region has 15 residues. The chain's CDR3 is CASSIGTNGGNEQFF. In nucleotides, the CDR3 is TGCGCCAGCAGCATCGGGACGAATGGGGGAAATGAGCAGTTCTTC.

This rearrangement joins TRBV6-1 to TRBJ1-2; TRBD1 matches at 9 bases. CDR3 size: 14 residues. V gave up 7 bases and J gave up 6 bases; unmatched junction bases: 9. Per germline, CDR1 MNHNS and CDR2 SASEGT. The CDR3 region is CASNGQGFYDGYTF. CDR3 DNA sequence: TGTGCCAGCAACGGACAGGGGTTTTACGATGGCTACACCTTC.

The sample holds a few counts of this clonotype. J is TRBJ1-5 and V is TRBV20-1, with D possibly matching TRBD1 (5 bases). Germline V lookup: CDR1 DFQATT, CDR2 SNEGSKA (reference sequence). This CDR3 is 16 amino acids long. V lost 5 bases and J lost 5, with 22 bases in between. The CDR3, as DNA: TGCAGTGCTCAACCCACTTCGTCACAGGTTTATCAGCCCCAGCATTTT. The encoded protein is CSAQPTSSQVYQPQHF.

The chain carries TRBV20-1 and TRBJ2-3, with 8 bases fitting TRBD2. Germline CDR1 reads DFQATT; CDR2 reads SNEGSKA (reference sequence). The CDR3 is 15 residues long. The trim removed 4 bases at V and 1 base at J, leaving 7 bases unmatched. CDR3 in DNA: TGCAGTGCTACTAGACCAGCGGGAGGCACAGATACGCAGTATTTT. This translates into CSATRPAGGTDTQYF.

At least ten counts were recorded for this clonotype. The CDR3 DNA sequence: TGCAGTGCTAGAGATGGGGGGGACTTGGGTAGCACTGAAGCTTTCTTT. Translated: CSARDGGDLGSTEAFF. The V and J genes are TRBV20-1 and TRBJ1-1, with D perhaps TRBD1 (5 bases). Germline V gene sequence: CDR1 DFQATT, CDR2 SNEGSKA (reference sequence). The CDR3 consists of 16 residues. The V end lost 0 bases, the J end lost 4 bases, and 18 bases lay between the germline ends.

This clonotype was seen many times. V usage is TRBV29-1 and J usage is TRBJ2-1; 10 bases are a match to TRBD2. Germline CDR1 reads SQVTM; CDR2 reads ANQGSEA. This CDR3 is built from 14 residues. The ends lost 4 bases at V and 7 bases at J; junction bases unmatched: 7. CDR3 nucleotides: TGCAGCGTTGCCCTAGCGGGAGTCGGAAATGAGCAGTTCTTC. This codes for CSVALAGVGNEQFF.

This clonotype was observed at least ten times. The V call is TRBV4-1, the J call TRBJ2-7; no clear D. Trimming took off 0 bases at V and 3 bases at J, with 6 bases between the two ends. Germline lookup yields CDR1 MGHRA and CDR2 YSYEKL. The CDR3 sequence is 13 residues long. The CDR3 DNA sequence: TGCGCCAGCAGCCAAGATCGGAGCTACGAGCAGTACTTC. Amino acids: CASSQDRSYEQYF.

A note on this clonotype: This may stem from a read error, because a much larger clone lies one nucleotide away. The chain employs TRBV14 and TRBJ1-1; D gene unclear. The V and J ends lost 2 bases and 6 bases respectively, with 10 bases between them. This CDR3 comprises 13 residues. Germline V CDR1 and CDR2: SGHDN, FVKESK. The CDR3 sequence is CASSQQEDAEAFF. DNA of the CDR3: TGTGCCAGCAGCCAACAGGAAGACGCTGAAGCTTTCTTT. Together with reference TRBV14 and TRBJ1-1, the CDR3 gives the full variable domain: EAGVTQFPSHSVIEKGQTVTLRCDPISGHDNLYWYRRVMGKEIKFLLHFVKESKQDESGMPNNRFLAERTGGTYSTLKVQPAELEDSGVYFCASSQQEDAEAFFGQGTRLTVV.

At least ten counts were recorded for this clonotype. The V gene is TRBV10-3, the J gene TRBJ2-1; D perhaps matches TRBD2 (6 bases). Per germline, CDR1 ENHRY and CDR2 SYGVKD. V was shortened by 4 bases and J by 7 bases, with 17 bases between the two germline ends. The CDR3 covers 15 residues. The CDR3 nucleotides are TGTGCCATCAGTGGGTACGGGACTTTAAGGAATGAGCAGTTCTTC. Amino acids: CAISGYGTLRNEQFF.

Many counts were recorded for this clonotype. CDR3 residues: CASSRGQGRTEAFF. The CDR3 bases are TGTGCCAGCAGCCGAGGACAGGGGAGGACTGAAGCTTTCTTT. The gene calls are TRBV3-1 and TRBJ1-1; TRBD1 agrees at 9 bases. The CDR3 is 14 residues long. V lost 4 bases to trimming and J lost 5 bases; unmatched junction nucleotides: 5. Germline V gives CDR1 LGHDT, CDR2 YNNKEL (reference sequence).

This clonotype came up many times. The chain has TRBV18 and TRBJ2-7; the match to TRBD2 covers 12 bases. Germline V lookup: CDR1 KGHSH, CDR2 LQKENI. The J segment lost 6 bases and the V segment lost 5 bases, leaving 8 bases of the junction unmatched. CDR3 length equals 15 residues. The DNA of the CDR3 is TGTGCCAGCTCATTCACTAGCGGGAGGCTCGTCGAGCAGTACTTC. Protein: CASSFTSGRLVEQYF.

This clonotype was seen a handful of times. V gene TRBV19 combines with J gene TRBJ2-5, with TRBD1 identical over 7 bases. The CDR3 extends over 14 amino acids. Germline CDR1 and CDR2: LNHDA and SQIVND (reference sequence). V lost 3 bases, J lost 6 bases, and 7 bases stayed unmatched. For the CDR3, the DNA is TGTGCCAGTAGTATGGTGGGACAGACCCAGACCCAGTACTTC. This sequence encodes CASSMVGQTQTQYF.